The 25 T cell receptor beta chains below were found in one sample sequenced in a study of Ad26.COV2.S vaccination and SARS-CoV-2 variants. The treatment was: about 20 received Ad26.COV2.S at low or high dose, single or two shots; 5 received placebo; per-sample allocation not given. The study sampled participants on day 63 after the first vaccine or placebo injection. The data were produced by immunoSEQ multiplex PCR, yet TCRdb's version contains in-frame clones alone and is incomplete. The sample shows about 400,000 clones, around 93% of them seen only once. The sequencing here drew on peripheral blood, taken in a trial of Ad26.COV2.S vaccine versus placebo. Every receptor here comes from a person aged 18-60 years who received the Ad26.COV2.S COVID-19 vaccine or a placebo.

The CDR3 DNA sequence: TGTGCCAGCAGGGCCCTCGACAGAAACACCGGGGAGCTGTTTTTT. As protein: CASRALDRNTGELFF. The chain couples TRBV6-5 to TRBJ2-2; D perhaps matches TRBD1 (5 bases). V lost 6 bases and J lost 2, with 13 bases in between. Per the germline V gene, CDR1 is MNHEY and CDR2 is SVGAGI. This CDR3 spans 15 amino acids.

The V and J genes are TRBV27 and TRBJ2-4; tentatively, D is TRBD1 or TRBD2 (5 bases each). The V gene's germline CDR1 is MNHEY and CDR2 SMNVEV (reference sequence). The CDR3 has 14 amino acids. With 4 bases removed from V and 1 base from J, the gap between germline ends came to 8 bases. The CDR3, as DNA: TGTGCCAGCAGTTCCAGGGAGGCCAAAAACATTCAGTACTTC. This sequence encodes CASSSREAKNIQYF.

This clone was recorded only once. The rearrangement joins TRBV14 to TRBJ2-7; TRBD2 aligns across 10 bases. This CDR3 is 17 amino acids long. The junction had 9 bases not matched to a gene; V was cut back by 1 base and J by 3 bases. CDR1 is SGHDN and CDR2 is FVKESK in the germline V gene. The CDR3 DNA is TGTGCCAGCAGCCAAGGGAGTCTAGCGGGGGCACTCTACGAGCAGTACTTC. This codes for CASSQGSLAGALYEQYF.

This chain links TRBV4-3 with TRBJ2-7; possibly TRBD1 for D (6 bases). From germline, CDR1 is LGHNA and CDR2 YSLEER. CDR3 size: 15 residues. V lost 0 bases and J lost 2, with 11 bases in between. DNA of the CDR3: TGCGCCAGCAGCCAAGATCGGGCAGGGGCCTACGAGCAGTACTTC. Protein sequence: CASSQDRAGAYEQYF.

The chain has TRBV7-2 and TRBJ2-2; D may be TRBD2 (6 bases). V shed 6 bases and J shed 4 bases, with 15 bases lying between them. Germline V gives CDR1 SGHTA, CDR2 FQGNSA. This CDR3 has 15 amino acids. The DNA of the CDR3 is TGTGCCAGCAGATCTCAGGGAGGAAGCACCGGGGAGCTGTTTTTT. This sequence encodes CASRSQGGSTGELFF.

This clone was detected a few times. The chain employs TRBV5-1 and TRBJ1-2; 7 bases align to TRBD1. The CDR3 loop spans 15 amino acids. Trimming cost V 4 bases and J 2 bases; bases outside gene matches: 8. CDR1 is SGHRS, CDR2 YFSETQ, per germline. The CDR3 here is CASSPGQVYNYGYTF. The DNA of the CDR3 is TGCGCCAGCAGCCCCGGACAGGTTTACAACTATGGCTACACCTTC.

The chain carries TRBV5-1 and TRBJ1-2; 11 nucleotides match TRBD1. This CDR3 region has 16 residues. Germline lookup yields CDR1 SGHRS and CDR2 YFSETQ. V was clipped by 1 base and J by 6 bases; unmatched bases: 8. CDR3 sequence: CASSLFGQGAYNGYTF. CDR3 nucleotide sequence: TGCGCCAGCAGCTTGTTCGGACAGGGGGCTTATAATGGCTACACCTTC.

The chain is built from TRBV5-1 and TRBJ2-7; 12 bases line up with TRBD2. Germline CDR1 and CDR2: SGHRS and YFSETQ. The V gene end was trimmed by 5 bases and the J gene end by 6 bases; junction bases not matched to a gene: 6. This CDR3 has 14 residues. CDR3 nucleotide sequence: TGCGCCAGCAGTTCGGCGGGACTAGCGGGCGAGCAGTACTTC. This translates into CASSSAGLAGEQYF.

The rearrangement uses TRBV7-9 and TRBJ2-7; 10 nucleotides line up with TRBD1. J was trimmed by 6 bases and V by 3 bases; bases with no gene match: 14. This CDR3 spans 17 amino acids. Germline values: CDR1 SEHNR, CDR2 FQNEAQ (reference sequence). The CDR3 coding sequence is TGTGCCAGCAGCTTTTCCGTCCTTGGACAGGGGGTTCTCGAGCAGTACTTC. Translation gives CASSFSVLGQGVLEQYF.

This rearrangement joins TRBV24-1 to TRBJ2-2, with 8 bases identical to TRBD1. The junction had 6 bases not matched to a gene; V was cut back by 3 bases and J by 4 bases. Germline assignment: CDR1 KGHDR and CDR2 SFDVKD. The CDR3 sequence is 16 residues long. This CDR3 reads CATSDPGQGPTGELFF. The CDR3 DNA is TGTGCCACCAGTGATCCCGGACAGGGTCCCACCGGGGAGCTGTTTTTT.

The CDR3, as DNA: TGTGCCAGCAGCCCCGGACAGGGGGACGAGCAGTACTTC. It is translated as CASSPGQGDEQYF. The V and J genes are TRBV11-2 and TRBJ2-7, with 10 bases identical to TRBD1. This CDR3 comprises 13 residues. Germline trimming cut 5 bases from V and 5 bases from J; bases unmatched to any gene: 3. CDR1 and CDR2 (germline): SGHAT, FQNNGV.

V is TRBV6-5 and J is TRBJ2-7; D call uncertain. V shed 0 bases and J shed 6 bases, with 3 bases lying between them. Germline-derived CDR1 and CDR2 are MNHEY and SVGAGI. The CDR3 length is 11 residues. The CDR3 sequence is CASSYSLEQYF. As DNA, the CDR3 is TGTGCCAGCAGTTACTCCCTCGAGCAGTACTTC.

Here the CDR3 reads CASSLRLAGYEQYF. CDR3 in DNA: TGCGCCAGCAGCTTGAGACTAGCGGGGTACGAGCAGTACTTC. This chain connects TRBV5-1 to TRBJ2-7; 11 bases align to TRBD2. Germline CDR1 and CDR2: SGHRS and YFSETQ. Trimming cost V 1 base and J 4 bases; bases outside gene matches: 1. This CDR3 spans 14 amino acids.

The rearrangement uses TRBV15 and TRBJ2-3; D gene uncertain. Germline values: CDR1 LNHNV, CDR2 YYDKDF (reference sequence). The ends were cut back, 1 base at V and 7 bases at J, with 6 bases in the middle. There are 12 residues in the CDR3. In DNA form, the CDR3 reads TGTGCCACCAGCAGAGGGCATTATACGCAGTATTTT. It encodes CATSRGHYTQYF.

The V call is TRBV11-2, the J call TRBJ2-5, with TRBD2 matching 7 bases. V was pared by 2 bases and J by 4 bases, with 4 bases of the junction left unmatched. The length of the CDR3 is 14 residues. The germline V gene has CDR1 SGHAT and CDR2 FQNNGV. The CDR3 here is CASSLPTGGETQYF. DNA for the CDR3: TGTGCCAGCAGCTTACCTACGGGGGGAGAGACCCAGTACTTC.

DNA for the CDR3: TGTGCCAGCAGTTACGTTCAGCTATCAGATACGCAGTATTTT. It yields the protein CASSYVQLSDTQYF. V is TRBV6-2 or TRBV6-3 and J is TRBJ2-3; D is ambiguous. Germline CDR1 reads MNHEY; CDR2 reads SVGEGT. V was shortened by 2 bases and J by 4 bases, with 10 bases between the two germline ends. The CDR3 has 14 amino acids.

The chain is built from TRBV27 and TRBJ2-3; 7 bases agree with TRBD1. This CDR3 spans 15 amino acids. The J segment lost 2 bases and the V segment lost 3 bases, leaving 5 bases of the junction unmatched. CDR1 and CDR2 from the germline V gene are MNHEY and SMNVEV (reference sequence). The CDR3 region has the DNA TGTGCCAGCAGTTTCCGGGACAGACACACAGATACGCAGTATTTT. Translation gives CASSFRDRHTDTQYF.

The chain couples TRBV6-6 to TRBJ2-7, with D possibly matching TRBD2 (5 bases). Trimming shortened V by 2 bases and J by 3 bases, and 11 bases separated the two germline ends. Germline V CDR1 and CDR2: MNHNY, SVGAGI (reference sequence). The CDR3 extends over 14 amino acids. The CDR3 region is CASSYLGLSYEQYF. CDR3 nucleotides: TGTGCCAGCAGTTACCTAGGACTGAGCTACGAGCAGTACTTC.

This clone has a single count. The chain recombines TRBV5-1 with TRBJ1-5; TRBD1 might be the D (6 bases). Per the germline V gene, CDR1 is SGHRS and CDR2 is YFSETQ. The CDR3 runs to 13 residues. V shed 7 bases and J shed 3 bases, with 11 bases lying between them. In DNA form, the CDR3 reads TGCGCCAGCCACAGGGACCCCAATCAGCCCCAGCATTTT. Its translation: CASHRDPNQPQHF.

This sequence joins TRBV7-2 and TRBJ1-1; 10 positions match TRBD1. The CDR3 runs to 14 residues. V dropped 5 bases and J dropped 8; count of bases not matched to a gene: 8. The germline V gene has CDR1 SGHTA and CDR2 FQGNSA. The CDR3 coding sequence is TGTGCCAGCAGCCCGCGGCCGGGACAGGGGGAAGCTTTCTTT. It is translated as CASSPRPGQGEAFF.

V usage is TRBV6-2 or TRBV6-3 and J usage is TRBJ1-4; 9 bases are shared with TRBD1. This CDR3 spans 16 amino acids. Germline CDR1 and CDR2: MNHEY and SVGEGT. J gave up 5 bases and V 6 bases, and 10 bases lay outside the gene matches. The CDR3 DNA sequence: TGTGCCAGCAGCGCCATCCAGGACAGGGGAAATGAAAAACTGTTTTTT. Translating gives CASSAIQDRGNEKLFF.

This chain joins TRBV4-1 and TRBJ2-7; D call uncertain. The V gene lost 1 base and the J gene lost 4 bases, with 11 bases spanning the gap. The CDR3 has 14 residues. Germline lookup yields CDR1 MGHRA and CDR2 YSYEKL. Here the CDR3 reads CASSQGPFGYEQYF. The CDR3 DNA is TGCGCCAGCAGCCAAGGTCCGTTCGGGTACGAGCAGTACTTC.

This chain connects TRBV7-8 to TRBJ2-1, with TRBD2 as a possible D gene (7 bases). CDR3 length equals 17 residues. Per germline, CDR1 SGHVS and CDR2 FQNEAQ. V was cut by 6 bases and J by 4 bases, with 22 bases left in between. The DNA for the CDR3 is TGTGCCAGCAGGCCCCGAGGGGGGACTACCCGTTACAATGAGCAGTTCTTC. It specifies CASRPRGGTTRYNEQFF.

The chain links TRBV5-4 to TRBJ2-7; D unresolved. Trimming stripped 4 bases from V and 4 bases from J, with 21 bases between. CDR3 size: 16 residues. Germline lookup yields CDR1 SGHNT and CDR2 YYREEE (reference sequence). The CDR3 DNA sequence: TGTGCCAGCAGCCCGCAATTGGCGGTACCAGGATACGAGCAGTACTTC. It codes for CASSPQLAVPGYEQYF.

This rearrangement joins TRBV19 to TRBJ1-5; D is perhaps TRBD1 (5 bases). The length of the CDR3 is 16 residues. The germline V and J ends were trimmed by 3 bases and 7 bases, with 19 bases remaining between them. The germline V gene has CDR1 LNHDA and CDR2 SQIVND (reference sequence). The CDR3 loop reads CASSIPAEGINQPQHF. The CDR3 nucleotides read TGTGCCAGTAGTATTCCGGCGGAGGGGATTAACCAGCCCCAGCATTTT.